This entry describes one T cell receptor beta chain. This clonotype appeared many times. What this receptor recognizes is not known. Base-call qualities are not available, and no considerably larger clone is one nucleotide away. Synthesis of TCR cDNA relied on 5'RACE template switching, a step that introduced a universal primer site along with unique molecular identifiers. Priming for cDNA synthesis came from both the TCR alpha and TCR beta constant segments. Library amplification used two PCR steps, and the second PCR step added sample barcodes and sequencing adapters. Libraries were sequenced on Illumina HiSeq 2500 (2x100 bp) or NovaSeq (2x150 bp). Turning to the authors' computational methods: MIGEC handled demultiplexing of reads and collapsing into UMI consensus sequences, while MiXCR performed V(D)J alignment. Clonotypes responding to the vaccine were identified with edgeR on replicate PBMC samples, with the criteria of FDR below 0.01 and a log2 fold change above 5 up to day 15. Each bulk clonotype was labeled CD4 or CD8 based on which sequenced repertoire, CD4 or CD8, contained the clonotype at higher abundance. TCRdb itself trimmed the public reads at Q25 with fastp, ran MiXCR and retained productive beta chains. When rows share a CDR3 protein, they turn into one entry using the most common DNA and genes. None of the V and J calls come from the authors' own analysis; TCRdb made them. The sample profile shows 500,000 to 700,000 distinct CDR3 sequences; less than 20% of them were found once. The ten biggest clones cover 14% of the sample.

Measured from the cysteine to the phenylalanine, the CDR3 is 12 residues long. Just CDR3 DNA is preserved here, 36 bases in frame from base 1. V is clipped by 5 bases and J by 5 bases, and the sequence between their germline boundaries is 12 bases long. Based on the germline V gene (reference sequence), the CDR1 and CDR2 sequences are DFQATT and SNEGSKA. This sample stems from a study of T cells after yellow fever vaccination (dated by TCRdb to the late 2010s). Background on the whole study: The SMART-Seq v4 Ultra Low Input RNA kit was used to prepare libraries from fractions with low cell numbers. Blood samples were taken at several timepoints before and after primary and secondary immunization, and bulk PBMC replicates and cell subsets were isolated. To track T-cell clones before and after primary and booster YFV17D yellow fever vaccination, bulk TCR alpha and beta repertoires were sequenced longitudinally. The cohort comprised two healthy male donors, one aged 18 to 29 and one aged 30 to 40 years.

Points the paper makes about the study in general: The secondary T-cell response was weaker than the primary response but faster, peaking on day 5 instead of day 15. Most clones expanded after primary vaccination were re-detected after the booster (almost 97% of CD4 and around 88% of CD8), suggesting broad memory maintenance. A small share of clonotypes occurred in both CD4 and CD8 compartments, likely arising from convergent recombination. Because the study included only two donors, the extent to which the findings can be generalized is limited. FACS-sorted repertoires could contain abundant contaminating clonotypes from the bulk population, so computational filtering was required.

The sample's treatment or condition label, decoded: live attenuated yellow fever vaccine strain. At each blood-draw timepoint, two biological replicates of bulk PBMCs were obtained. A standard Ficoll-Paque protocol was used to isolate PBMCs from peripheral blood. TriZol was used to extract RNA from bulk PBMCs, CD4 and CD8 fractions, and dextramer-positive and dextramer-negative fractions. The sequencing used PBMCs, collected 15 days after the yellow fever booster vaccination. The sequence joins TRBV20-1 to TRBJ2-5, and possibly TRBD2, on 6 matching bases. The receptor comes from a young man who received the YFV17D yellow fever vaccine. The nucleotide sequence reads as follows: TGCAGTGCTGTGGAGGGGTTGGAGACCCAGTACTTC. Translated, it reads CSAVEGLETQYF.